The 26 T cell receptor beta chains below all came from one sample that was sequenced in a study of T-cell reconstitution after alpha-beta-depleted transplantation in children (dated by TCRdb to about 2016). Interpreted using the paper, the treatment or condition label stands for: allogeneic hematopoietic cell transplantation with graft depleted of TCRalphabeta T cells and CD19 B cells. The protocol used for the library was PCR. Instrument used: Illumina HiSeq 2500. TCR library preparation used molecular barcoding, with unique molecular identifiers applied to normalize quantification of the TCRbeta repertoire. TCRdb handled the public reads itself, with Q25 trimming in fastp and clone calling in MiXCR, and kept productive beta chains. For every CDR3 protein sequence, its rows merge into one entry that carries the most common genes and DNA. Here the sample has some 830,000 distinct CDR3 sequences; approximately 15% occur a single time. Roughly 4.8% of the sample belongs to the ten largest clones.

The sequencing used PBMCs, mostly from graft donor cells, collected 360 days after TCRalphabeta/CD19-depleted stem cell transplant. The origin of the receptors is a male patient younger than 18 who had a stem cell transplant for acute lymphoblastic leukemia, so the T cells may come from the graft donor.

The sample holds many counts of this clonotype. The CDR3 DNA reads as TGTGCCAGCAGCCCGGGACAGCAAAACACTGAAGCTTTCTTT. The encoded protein is CASSPGQQNTEAFF. J is TRBJ1-1 and V is TRBV6-1; 7 nucleotides align to TRBD1. Germline V gene sequence: CDR1 MNHNS, CDR2 SASEGT. The CDR3 consists of 14 residues. V was clipped by 6 bases and J by 2 bases; unmatched bases: 6.

Only a few counts were recorded for this clonotype. The CDR3 DNA is TGTGCCAGCAGCTTAGGTAGCGGGAGGGTCTCCTACAATGAGCAGTTCTTC. It encodes CASSLGSGRVSYNEQFF. The gene calls are TRBV7-9 and TRBJ2-1; 11 bases line up with TRBD2. The CDR3 has 17 amino acids. V shed 1 base, J shed 0 bases, and the junction held 2 bases outside the gene matches. Per germline, CDR1 SEHNR and CDR2 FQNEAQ (reference sequence).

This rearrangement joins TRBV5-1 to TRBJ2-3; TRBD2 aligns across 7 bases. The CDR3 contains 15 residues. CDR1 SGHRS and CDR2 YFSETQ come from the germline V gene. Trimming took 5 bases from V and 3 from J; bases not matched to a gene: 9. The CDR3 nucleotides are TGCGCCAGCAGTAACTCTCGAGCGGGGACAGATACGCAGTATTTT. It translates to CASSNSRAGTDTQYF.

The chain couples TRBV7-2 to TRBJ2-6; the D gene is possibly TRBD1 (5 bases). The CDR3 is 19 residues long. Per the germline V gene, CDR1 is SGHTA and CDR2 is FQGNSA. The V gene lost 5 bases and the J gene lost 0 bases, with 20 bases spanning the gap. The CDR3, as DNA: TGTGCCAGCAGCCGACAGATCACCCCATCTAACTCTGGGGCCAACGTCCTGACTTTC. This encodes CASSRQITPSNSGANVLTF.

The chain is built from TRBV4-1 and TRBJ2-5; D remains unclear. This CDR3 comprises 15 residues. Germline lookup yields CDR1 MGHRA and CDR2 YSYEKL. V was clipped by 4 bases and J by 5 bases, with 17 bases between them. This CDR3 reads CASSLQAVRTETQYF. DNA for the CDR3: TGCGCCAGCAGCCTCCAGGCAGTCCGGACCGAGACCCAGTACTTC.

This clonotype was detected a few times. This chain connects TRBV12-3 or TRBV12-4 to TRBJ2-7; the D gene is possibly TRBD2 (5 bases). Trimming cost V 5 bases and J 3 bases, with 14 bases left between them. This CDR3 region has 14 residues. CDR3 region: CASSLRASFYEQYF. CDR3 nucleotides: TGTGCCAGCAGTCTGCGGGCGTCCTTCTACGAGCAGTACTTC.

This clonotype showed up just a few times. The chain combines TRBV12-3 or TRBV12-4 with TRBJ2-5; either TRBD1 or TRBD2 may supply D (5 bases each). With 4 bases removed from V and 5 bases from J, the gap between germline ends came to 14 bases. CDR3 length equals 14 residues. CDR3 residues: CASSSGYSGETQYF. The CDR3 region has the DNA TGTGCCAGCAGTTCAGGGTATTCGGGGGAGACCCAGTACTTC.

This clonotype was observed many times. The chain carries TRBV5-1 and TRBJ2-5; 7 nucleotides agree with TRBD2. CDR1 is SGHRS and CDR2 is YFSETQ in the germline V gene. The V and J ends lost 6 bases and 2 bases, in that order; junction bases with no gene match: 13. The CDR3 length is 16 residues. The CDR3, as DNA: TGCGCCAGCATCCAGCATCGGGACTACGGACAAGAGACCCAGTACTTC. Translated, it gives CASIQHRDYGQETQYF.

The rearrangement joins TRBV5-1 to TRBJ2-1, with D tentatively TRBD1 or TRBD2 (5 bases each). Between the trimmed V and J ends, which lost 0 bases and 15 bases, there was a span of 13 bases. CDR1 is SGHRS and CDR2 is YFSETQ in the germline V gene. The CDR3 loop spans 12 amino acids. In DNA, the CDR3 is TGCGCCAGCAGCTTGGCCCCGGGACGGCTGTTCTTC. It encodes CASSLAPGRLFF.

The chain uses TRBV7-3 and TRBJ2-1; 10 bases fit TRBD2. CDR1 SGHTA and CDR2 FQGTGA come from the germline V gene. This CDR3 is 15 amino acids long. V lost 1 base and J lost 4; bases outside the gene matches: 1. The DNA of the CDR3 is TGTGCCAGCAGCTTAATGACTAGCGGGTACAATGAGCAGTTCTTC. It translates to CASSLMTSGYNEQFF.

V gene TRBV12-3 or TRBV12-4 combines with J gene TRBJ1-3; D remains unclear. CDR3 length: 15 residues. V was cut by 6 bases and J by 0 bases, with 12 bases left in between. The CDR3 loop reads CASRADRYSGNTIYF. The CDR3 region has the DNA TGTGCCAGCAGGGCGGACCGGTACTCTGGAAACACCATATATTTT.

The chain is built from TRBV2 and TRBJ2-7; TRBD2 is a possible D gene (6 bases). The germline V gene has CDR1 SNHLY and CDR2 FYNNEI. The CDR3 extends over 12 amino acids. The V end was cut by 7 bases, the J end by 3 bases, with 10 bases between. The CDR3, as DNA: TGTGCCAGCATCGGGCGGGGCTACGAGCAGTACTTC. As protein: CASIGRGYEQYF.

The rearrangement links TRBV9 to TRBJ2-1, with 12 nucleotides matching TRBD2. Germline V gives CDR1 SGDLS, CDR2 YYNGEE. V was clipped by 3 bases and J by 8 bases; unmatched bases: 15. The CDR3 totals 18 residues. The CDR3 nucleotides read TGTGCCAGCAGCGCGGAAAGGAGGGGACTAGCGGGTTCGGATGAGCAGTTCTTC. This encodes CASSAERRGLAGSDEQFF.

On this clonotype: The junction and the germline gene differ at one end; a read error may be behind it. The chain uses TRBV6-1 and TRBJ1-1; D is possibly TRBD1 (6 bases). The CDR3 runs to 15 residues. Looked up from germline, CDR1 is MNHNS and CDR2 is SASEGT. CDR3 sequence reads: CASREDRLANTEAFF. In DNA form, the CDR3 reads TGTGCCAGCAGGGAAGACAGGTTGGCGAACACTGAAGCTTTCTTT.

The chain employs TRBV7-8 and TRBJ2-1; D gene uncertain. The CDR3 has 15 residues. CDR1 SGHVS and CDR2 FQNEAQ come from the germline V gene. With 1 base removed from V and 4 bases from J, the gap between germline ends came to 11 bases. The DNA of the CDR3 is TGTGCCAGCAGCTTAGTCCCACAGTCATACAATGAGCAGTTCTTC. It encodes CASSLVPQSYNEQFF.

There are a few counts of this clonotype. The chain carries TRBV29-1 and TRBJ2-7; no firm D call. This CDR3 spans 12 amino acids. Germline V gives CDR1 SQVTM, CDR2 ANQGSEA. V lost 4 bases, J lost 2 bases, and 9 bases lay in between. CDR3 coding DNA: TGCAGCGTTGTGTTTGGTCCCTACGAGCAGTACTTC. Translation: CSVVFGPYEQYF.

This clonotype was observed many times. The rearrangement links TRBV15 to TRBJ1-1; D remains unclear. V gave up 5 bases and J gave up 4 bases, with 14 bases separating them. The CDR3 has 14 amino acids. Looked up from germline, CDR1 is LNHNV and CDR2 is YYDKDF (reference sequence). Here the CDR3 reads CATSPPGRGTEAFF. The CDR3 DNA is TGTGCCACCAGCCCCCCCGGGCGGGGCACTGAAGCTTTCTTT. Variable domain in full (rest from reference TRBV15 and TRBJ1-1): DAMVIQNPRYQVTQFGKPVTLSCSQTLNHNVMYWYQQKSSQAPKLLFHYYDKDFNNEADTPDNFQSRRPNTSFCFLDIRSPGLGDTAMYLCATSPPGRGTEAFFGQGTRLTVV.

This sequence joins TRBV30 and TRBJ2-1; 9 bases match TRBD1. Germline assignment: CDR1 GTSNPN and CDR2 SVGIG (reference sequence). This CDR3 has 16 residues. V lost 2 bases to trimming and J lost 5 bases; unmatched junction nucleotides: 10. The CDR3 region has the DNA TGTGCCTGGAGTTTTACAGGGGGCGGTTTTCACAATGAGCAGTTCTTC. As protein: CAWSFTGGGFHNEQFF.

This clonotype has ten or more counts. The V call is TRBV29-1, the J call TRBJ1-1; 7 bases map to TRBD1. This CDR3 is built from 14 residues. Per the germline V gene, CDR1 is SQVTM and CDR2 is ANQGSEA. The ends lost 4 bases at V and 1 base at J; junction bases unmatched: 6. The CDR3 loop is CSVGTGAPNTEAFF. In DNA form, the CDR3 reads TGCAGCGTTGGTACAGGGGCCCCGAACACTGAAGCTTTCTTT.

This rearrangement joins TRBV27 to TRBJ2-5, with 9 bases identical to TRBD1. After removal of 4 bases from V and 1 base from J, the junction contained 7 bases not matched to a gene. The CDR3 loop spans 16 amino acids. CDR1 is MNHEY, CDR2 SMNVEV, per germline (reference sequence). CDR3 in DNA: TGTGCCAGCAGTTCCCTGGACAGGGGTCTCCAAGAGACCCAGTACTTC. This gives the protein CASSSLDRGLQETQYF.

The chain employs TRBV24-1 and TRBJ2-5; TRBD1 matches 7 bases. The CDR3 runs 15 residues. V shed 4 bases, J shed 1 base, and the junction held 5 bases outside the gene matches. Germline V gives CDR1 KGHDR, CDR2 SFDVKD. The CDR3 loop is CATSERQGPQETQYF. The CDR3 DNA reads as TGTGCCACCAGTGAAAGACAGGGCCCCCAAGAGACCCAGTACTTC.

The V and J genes are TRBV7-3 and TRBJ2-3, with unresolved D. Germline CDR1 SGHTA, CDR2 FQGTGA. This CDR3 comprises 14 residues. Trimming pared 1 base from V and 6 bases from J, leaving 11 bases between. The CDR3 DNA sequence: TGTGCCAGCAGCTTAAGTGGCCTCACCGATACGCAGTATTTT. Translation gives CASSLSGLTDTQYF.

The chain is built from TRBV15 and TRBJ2-1, with 9 bases that match TRBD2. J lost 7 bases, V lost 0 bases, and 7 bases had no gene match. Germline V gene data show CDR1 as LNHNV and CDR2 as YYDKDF (reference sequence). The CDR3 is made up of 16 amino acids. This CDR3 reads CATSRDIAGDSNEQFF. CDR3 DNA sequence: TGTGCCACCAGCAGAGATATAGCGGGAGATTCTAATGAGCAGTTCTTC.

This clonotype has more than one count but fewer than ten. This rearrangement joins TRBV4-1 to TRBJ1-5; the D is unclear. Germline lookup yields CDR1 MGHRA and CDR2 YSYEKL. The V end lost 6 bases, the J end lost 5 bases, and 23 bases lay between the germline ends. The CDR3 consists of 17 residues. This chain's CDR3 is CASSAPGRALRDQPQHF. DNA for the CDR3: TGCGCCAGCAGTGCTCCCGGGAGGGCCCTTCGGGATCAGCCCCAGCATTTT.

This clonotype was seen a few times. The chain links TRBV10-1 to TRBJ2-2, with D unclear. CDR1 and CDR2 (germline): WNHNN, SYGVQD (reference sequence). This CDR3 comprises 16 residues. V gave up 4 bases and J gave up 0 bases, with 12 bases separating them. The chain's CDR3 is CASSVHFSPNTGELFF. CDR3 nucleotide sequence: TGCGCCAGCAGTGTACATTTTAGCCCGAACACCGGGGAGCTGTTTTTT.

This clonotype was detected a few times. One end of the junction varies from germline; a read error may be responsible. The chain uses TRBV7-9 and TRBJ2-3; the match to TRBD2 covers 12 bases. CDR3 length equals 12 residues. The V gene's germline CDR1 is SEHNR and CDR2 FQNEAQ (reference sequence). The CDR3 DNA reads TGTGCCAGCAGCCACCTAGCGGGAGGGCTTTGGTTT. It encodes CASSHLAGGLWF.